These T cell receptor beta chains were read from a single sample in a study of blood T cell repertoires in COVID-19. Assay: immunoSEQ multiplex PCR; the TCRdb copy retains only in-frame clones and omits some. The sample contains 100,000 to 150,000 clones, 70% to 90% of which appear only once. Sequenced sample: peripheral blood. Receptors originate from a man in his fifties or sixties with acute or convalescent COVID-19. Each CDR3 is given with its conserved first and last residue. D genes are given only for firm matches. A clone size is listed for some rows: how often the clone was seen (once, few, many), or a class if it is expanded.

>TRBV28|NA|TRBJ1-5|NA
CASSNTGNQPQHF
TGTGCCAGCAGCAACACAGGAAATCAGCCCCAGCATTTT
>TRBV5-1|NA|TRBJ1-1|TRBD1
CASSGGTGHTEAFF
TGCGCCAGCAGCGGAGGGACAGGCCACACTGAAGCTTTCTTT
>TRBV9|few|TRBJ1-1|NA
CASSAGGLGTEAFF
TGTGCCAGCAGCGCGGGGGGGTTGGGCACTGAAGCTTTCTTT
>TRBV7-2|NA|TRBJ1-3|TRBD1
CASRYRQGEEGGNTIYF
TGTGCCAGCAGATACAGACAGGGGGAGGAGGGGGGAAACACCATATATTTT
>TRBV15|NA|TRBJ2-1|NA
CATSIRNEQFF
TGTGCCACCAGCATCCGCAATGAGCAGTTCTTC
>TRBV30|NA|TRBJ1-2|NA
CAGITQGAGGYTF
TGTGCCGGAATCACGCAGGGTGCCGGTGGCTACACCTTC
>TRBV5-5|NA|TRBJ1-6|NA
CASSFTQGINSYNSPLHF
TGTGCCAGCAGCTTCACGCAGGGAATCAACTCCTATAATTCACCCCTCCACTTT
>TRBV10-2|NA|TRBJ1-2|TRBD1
CASRAGGGYGYTF
TGCGCCAGCAGGGCAGGGGGCGGCTATGGCTACACCTTC
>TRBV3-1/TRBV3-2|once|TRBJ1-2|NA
CASSQEAGYTF
TGTGCCAGCAGCCAAGAGGCTGGCTACACCTTC
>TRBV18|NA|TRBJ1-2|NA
CASSPPGLGFYGYTF
TGTGCCAGCTCACCACCGGGACTCGGGTTCTATGGCTACACCTTC
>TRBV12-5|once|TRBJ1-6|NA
CASGLIPPSSPLHF
TGTGCTAGTGGTTTGATTCCTCCCAGTTCACCCCTCCACTTT
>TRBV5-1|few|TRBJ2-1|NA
CASSLLGGLYNEQFF
TGCGCCAGCAGCCTCCTGGGCGGGCTCTACAATGAGCAGTTCTTC
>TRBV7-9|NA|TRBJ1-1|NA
CASGQVNTEAFF
TGTGCCAGTGGACAAGTGAACACTGAAGCTTTCTTT
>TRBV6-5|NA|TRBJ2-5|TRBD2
CASSKPGLAGETQYF
TGTGCCAGCAGTAAGCCGGGACTAGCAGGGGAGACCCAGTACTTC
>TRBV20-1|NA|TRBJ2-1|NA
CSASVALVWLNYNEQFF
TGCAGTGCTAGTGTCGCCCTGGTTTGGCTTAACTACAATGAGCAGTTCTTC
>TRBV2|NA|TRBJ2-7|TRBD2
CASSVFGRNSDEQYF
TGTGCCAGCAGTGTCTTCGGGAGGAACAGCGACGAGCAGTACTTC
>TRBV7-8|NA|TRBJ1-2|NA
CASSLGGRSRPLYGYTF
TGTGCCAGCAGCTTAGGGGGCCGTTCGCGGCCCCTCTATGGCTACACCTTC
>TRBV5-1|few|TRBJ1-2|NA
CASSMAGLSYGYTF
TGCGCCAGCAGTATGGCAGGGCTTTCTTATGGCTACACCTTC
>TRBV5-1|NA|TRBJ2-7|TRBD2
CASSPRGSGSLYEQYF
TGCGCCAGCAGCCCGAGAGGGAGCGGGAGCCTATACGAGCAGTACTTC
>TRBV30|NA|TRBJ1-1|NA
CAWSRTVAEAFF
TGTGCCTGGTCCAGGACAGTGGCTGAAGCTTTCTTT
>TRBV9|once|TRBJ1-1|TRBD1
CASSADRGRAEAFF
TGTGCCAGCAGCGCCGACAGGGGGAGAGCTGAAGCTTTCTTT
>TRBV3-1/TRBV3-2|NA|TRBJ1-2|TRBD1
CASSQESGGAWYSGYTF
TGTGCCAGCAGCCAAGAGTCAGGGGGCGCTTGGTATTCTGGCTACACCTTC
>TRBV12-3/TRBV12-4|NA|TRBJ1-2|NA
CASSLEGYGYTF
TGTGCCAGCAGTTTGGAGGGGTATGGCTACACCTTC
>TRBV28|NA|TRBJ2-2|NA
CASSLVRGNTGELFF
TGTGCCAGCAGTCTAGTCAGGGGAAACACCGGGGAGCTGTTTTTT
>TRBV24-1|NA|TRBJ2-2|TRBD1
CATSDFGQGDGRGELFF
TGTGCCACCAGTGATTTTGGACAGGGGGATGGGCGCGGGGAGCTGTTTTTT
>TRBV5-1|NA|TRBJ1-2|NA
CASSLSMRVGGYTF
TGCGCCAGCAGCTTATCTATGAGGGTAGGCGGCTACACCTTC
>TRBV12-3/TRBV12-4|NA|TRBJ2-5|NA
CASSFVRRETQYF
TGTGCCAGCAGTTTTGTCCGTCGAGAGACCCAGTACTTC
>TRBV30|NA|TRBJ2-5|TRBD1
CAWSERDRVAKETQYF
TGTGCCTGGAGTGAAAGGGACAGGGTAGCAAAAGAGACCCAGTACTTC
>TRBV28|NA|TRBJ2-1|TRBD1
CASSLGTGHYNEQFF
TGTGCCAGCAGTTTAGGGACAGGCCACTACAATGAGCAGTTCTTC
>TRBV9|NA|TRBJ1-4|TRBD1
CASSAGQGFEKLFF
TGTGCCAGCAGCGCGGGACAGGGCTTTGAAAAACTGTTTTTT
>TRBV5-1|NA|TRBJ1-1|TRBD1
CASDGGDSLGAFF
TGCGCCAGTGACGGGGGGGACAGCCTTGGAGCTTTCTTT
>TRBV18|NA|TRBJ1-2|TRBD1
CASSPDRVDGYTF
TGTGCCAGCTCACCGGACAGGGTGGATGGCTACACCTTC
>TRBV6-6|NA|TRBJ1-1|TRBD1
CASSRKPGQGRTEAFF
TGTGCCAGCAGTCGAAAGCCGGGACAGGGTAGGACTGAAGCTTTCTTT
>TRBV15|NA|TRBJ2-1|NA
CATSRTSTSSYNEQFF
TGTGCCACCAGCAGGACCTCGACTAGCTCCTACAATGAGCAGTTCTTC
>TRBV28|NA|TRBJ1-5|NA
CASSPPGWDLTGGQPQHF
TGTGCCAGCAGTCCCCCGGGGTGGGATCTAACCGGAGGGCAGCCCCAGCATTTT
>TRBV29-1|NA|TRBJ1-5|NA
CSVMGDSNQPQHF
TGCAGCGTTATGGGAGATAGCAATCAGCCCCAGCATTTT
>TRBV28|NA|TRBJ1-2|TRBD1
CASRGRDRGVGGYTF
TGTGCCAGCAGGGGCCGGGACAGGGGGGTAGGTGGCTACACCTTC
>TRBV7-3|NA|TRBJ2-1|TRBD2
CASSSAGTSGNEQFF
TGTGCCAGCAGCTCCGCCGGGACTAGCGGGAATGAGCAGTTCTTC
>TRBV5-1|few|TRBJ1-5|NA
CASSPGDGNQPQHF
TGCGCCAGCAGCCCCGGTGATGGCAATCAGCCCCAGCATTTT
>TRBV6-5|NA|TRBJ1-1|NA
CASSYRQMNTEAFF
TGTGCCAGCAGTTACCGACAGATGAACACTGAAGCTTTCTTT
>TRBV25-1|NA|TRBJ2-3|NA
CASSDWDFLGTDTQYF
TGTGCCAGCAGTGATTGGGACTTCCTAGGCACAGATACGCAGTATTTT
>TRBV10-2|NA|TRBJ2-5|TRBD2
CASRGRAGGGETQYF
TGCGCCAGCAGGGGAAGAGCGGGAGGGGGTGAGACCCAGTACTTC
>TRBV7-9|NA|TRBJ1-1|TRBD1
CASSLTGQGGTNGAFF
TGTGCCAGCAGCTTAACGGGACAGGGGGGTACAAATGGGGCTTTCTTT
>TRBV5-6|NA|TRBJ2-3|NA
CASSLRSEGQYF
TGTGCCAGCAGCTTGCGGTCGGAGGGGCAGTATTTT
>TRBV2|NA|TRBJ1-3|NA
CASSPSPGRGGNTIYF
TGTGCCAGCAGTCCATCCCCAGGCAGGGGTGGAAACACCATATATTTT
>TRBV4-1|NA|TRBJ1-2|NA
CASSPFPRDRLSNYGYTF
TGCGCCAGCAGCCCTTTCCCTCGAGACAGGCTGTCAAACTATGGCTACACCTTC
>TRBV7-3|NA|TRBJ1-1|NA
CATSPGGANTEAFF
TGTGCCACCTCCCCGGGGGGGGCGAACACTGAAGCTTTCTTT
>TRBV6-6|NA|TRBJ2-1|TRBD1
CASSYSGQGSNEQFF
TGTGCCAGCAGTTACTCAGGACAGGGGAGTAATGAGCAGTTCTTC
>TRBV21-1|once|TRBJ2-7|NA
CASSTSGVGEQYF
TGTGCCAGCAGCACATCAGGGGTCGGGGAGCAGTACTTC
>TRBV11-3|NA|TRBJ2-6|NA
CALRGSYSGANVLTF
TGTGCCTTAAGGGGGAGCTACTCTGGGGCCAACGTCCTGACTTTC
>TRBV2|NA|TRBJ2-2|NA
CASSEGGRTGELFF
TGTGCCAGCAGTGAGGGTGGGAGGACCGGGGAGCTGTTTTTT
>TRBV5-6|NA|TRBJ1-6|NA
CASNLGGSSYNSPLHF
TGTGCCAGCAACCTGGGGGGAAGCTCCTATAATTCACCCCTCCACTTT
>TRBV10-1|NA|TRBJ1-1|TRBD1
CASSETLGRGYGVAEAFF
TGCGCCAGCAGTGAGACACTGGGCAGGGGGTACGGGGTGGCTGAAGCTTTCTTT
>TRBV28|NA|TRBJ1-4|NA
CASSFGGVSNEKLFF
TGTGCCAGCAGTTTTGGGGGGGTTTCTAATGAAAAACTGTTTTTT
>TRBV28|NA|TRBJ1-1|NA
CASSLSGTRYTEAFF
TGTGCCAGCAGTTTATCGGGGACAAGGTACACTGAAGCTTTCTTT